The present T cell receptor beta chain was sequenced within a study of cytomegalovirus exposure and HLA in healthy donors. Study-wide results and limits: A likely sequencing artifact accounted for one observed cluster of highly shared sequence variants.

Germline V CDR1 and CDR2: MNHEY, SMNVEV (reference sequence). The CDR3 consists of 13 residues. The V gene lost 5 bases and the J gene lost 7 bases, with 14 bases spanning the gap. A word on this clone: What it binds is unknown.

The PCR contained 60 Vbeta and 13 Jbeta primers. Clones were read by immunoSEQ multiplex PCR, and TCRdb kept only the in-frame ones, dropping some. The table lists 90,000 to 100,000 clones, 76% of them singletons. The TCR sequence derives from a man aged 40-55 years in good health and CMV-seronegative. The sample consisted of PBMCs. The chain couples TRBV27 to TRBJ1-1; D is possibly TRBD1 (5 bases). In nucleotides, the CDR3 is TGTGCCAGCAGTACCCGTGACAGCGTTGAAGCTTTCTTT. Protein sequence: CASSTRDSVEAFF.